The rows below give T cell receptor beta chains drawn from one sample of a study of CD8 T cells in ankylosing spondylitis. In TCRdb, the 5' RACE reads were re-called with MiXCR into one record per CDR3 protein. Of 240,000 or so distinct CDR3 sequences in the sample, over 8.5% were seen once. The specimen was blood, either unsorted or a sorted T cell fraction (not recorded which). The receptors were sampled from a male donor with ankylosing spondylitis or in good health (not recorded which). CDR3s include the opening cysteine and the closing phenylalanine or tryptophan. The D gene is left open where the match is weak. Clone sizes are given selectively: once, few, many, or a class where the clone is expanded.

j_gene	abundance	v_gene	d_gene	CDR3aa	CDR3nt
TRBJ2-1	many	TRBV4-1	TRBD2	CASSPTAGVYNEQFF	TGCGCCAGCAGCCCCACGGCGGGAGTGTACAATGAGCAGTTCTTC
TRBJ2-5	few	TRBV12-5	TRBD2	CASGLTLAVYSQETQYF	TGTGCTAGTGGTTTGACACTAGCGGTGTATAGCCAAGAGACCCAGTACTTC
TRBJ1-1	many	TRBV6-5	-	CASSPDGDTEAFF	TGTGCCAGCAGTCCCGATGGGGACACTGAAGCTTTCTTT
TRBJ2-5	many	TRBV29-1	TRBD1	CSVGRAGGLRETQYF	TGCAGCGTTGGACGGGCAGGGGGCCTGAGGGAGACCCAGTACTTC
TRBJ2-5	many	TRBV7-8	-	CASSLTPGTRETQYF	TGTGCCAGCAGCTTGACCCCCGGGACACGAGAGACCCAGTACTTC
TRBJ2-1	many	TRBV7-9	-	CASSLGTEQFF	TGTGCCAGCAGCTTAGGGACAGAGCAGTTCTTC
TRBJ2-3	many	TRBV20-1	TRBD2	CSARIPRASGRTDTQYF	TGCAGTGCTAGGATCCCGAGGGCTAGCGGGCGCACAGATACGCAGTATTTT
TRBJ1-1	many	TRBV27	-	CASSFESNTEAFF	TGTGCCAGCAGTTTCGAGTCGAACACTGAAGCTTTCTTT
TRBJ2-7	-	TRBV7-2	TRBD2	CASSPRGGRDEQYF	TGTGCCAGCAGCCCCCGCGGGGGGCGCGACGAGCAGTACTTC
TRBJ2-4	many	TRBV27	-	CASSLRQGQSIQYF	TGTGCCAGCAGTTTGAGGCAGGGGCAATCGATTCAGTACTTC
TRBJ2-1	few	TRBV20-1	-	CSVSPRTEMYNEQFF	TGCAGTGTAAGCCCCAGAACGGAGATGTACAATGAGCAGTTCTTC
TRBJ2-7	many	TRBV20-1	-	CSASPSDYEQYF	TGCAGTGCTAGTCCCTCGGATTACGAGCAGTACTTC
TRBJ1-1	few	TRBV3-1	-	CASSRLRTGGNTEAFF	TGTGCCAGCAGCCGACTTCGTACGGGCGGAAACACTGAAGCTTTCTTT
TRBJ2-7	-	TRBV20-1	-	CSAPSRVSYAYEQYF	TGCAGTGCCCCCTCGAGGGTTAGCTATGCCTACGAGCAGTACTTC
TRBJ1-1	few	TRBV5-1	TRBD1	CASSFGTGIEAFF	TGCGCCAGCAGCTTCGGGACAGGGATTGAAGCTTTCTTT
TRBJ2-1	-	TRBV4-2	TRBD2	CASSPGGLAVYYNEQFF	TGTGCCAGCAGCCCGGGGGGACTAGCGGTGTACTACAATGAGCAGTTCTTC
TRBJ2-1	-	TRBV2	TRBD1	CASTVFQGAEQFF	TGTGCCAGCACTGTATTTCAGGGGGCTGAGCAGTTCTTC
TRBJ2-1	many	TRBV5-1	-	CASSLAASGVNEQFF	TGCGCCAGCAGCTTGGCCGCTTCGGGGGTCAATGAGCAGTTCTTC
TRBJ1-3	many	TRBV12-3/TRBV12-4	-	CASRMGLTSGNTIYF	TGTGCCAGTAGAATGGGACTTACCTCTGGAAACACCATATATTTT
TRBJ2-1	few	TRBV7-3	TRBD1	CASAPGGQGANEQFF	TGTGCCAGCGCGCCCGGAGGACAGGGGGCCAATGAGCAGTTCTTC
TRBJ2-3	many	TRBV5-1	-	CASSSGQSTDTQYF	TGCGCCAGCAGCTCAGGACAGAGCACAGATACGCAGTATTTT
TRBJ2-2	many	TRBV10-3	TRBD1	CAISLDRARTGELFF	TGTGCCATCAGTCTAGACAGGGCTCGGACCGGGGAGCTGTTTTTT
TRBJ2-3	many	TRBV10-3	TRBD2	CAIRIAGADTQYF	TGTGCCATCAGGATAGCGGGAGCAGATACGCAGTATTTT
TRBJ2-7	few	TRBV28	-	CASSSPPAESYEQYF	TGTGCCAGCAGTTCCCCGCCAGCGGAGTCCTACGAGCAGTACTTC
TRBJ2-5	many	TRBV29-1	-	CSVEAASQETQYF	TGCAGCGTTGAGGCAGCTAGCCAAGAGACCCAGTACTTC
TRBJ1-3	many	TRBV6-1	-	CASRGGTEYSGNTIYF	TGTGCCAGCAGGGGGGGGACGGAATACTCTGGAAACACCATATATTTT
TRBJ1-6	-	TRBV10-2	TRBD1	CASSVGELTGRHF	TGCGCCAGCAGTGTGGGGGAATTGACAGGGCGCCACTTT
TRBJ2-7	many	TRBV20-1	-	CSARAPSQGSYEQYF	TGCAGTGCTAGAGCCCCGAGTCAGGGGTCCTACGAGCAGTACTTC
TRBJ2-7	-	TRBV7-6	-	CASSPYTVSYEQYF	TGTGCCAGCAGCCCTTATACTGTCTCCTACGAGCAGTACTTC
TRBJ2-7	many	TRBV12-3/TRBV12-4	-	CASTFDLSTREQYF	TGTGCCAGCACCTTCGACCTTTCTACGCGTGAGCAGTACTTC
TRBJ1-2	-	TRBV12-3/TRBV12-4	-	CASNLQGSGMGYGYTF	TGTGCCAGCAACTTACAGGGTTCGGGAATGGGCTATGGCTACACCTTC
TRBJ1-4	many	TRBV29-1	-	CSVERDGTNEKLFF	TGCAGCGTTGAAAGGGACGGGACGAATGAAAAACTGTTTTTT
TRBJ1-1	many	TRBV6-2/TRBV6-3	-	CASTPHQRSPEAFF	TGTGCCAGCACCCCCCATCAGCGAAGCCCTGAAGCTTTCTTT
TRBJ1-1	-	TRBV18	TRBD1	CASSPRGQGTNTEAFF	TGTGCCAGCTCACCACGAGGACAGGGAACGAACACTGAAGCTTTCTTT
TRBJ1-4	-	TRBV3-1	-	CASSQRVGAGKLFF	TGTGCCAGCAGCCAGAGGGTTGGGGCGGGAAAACTGTTTTTT
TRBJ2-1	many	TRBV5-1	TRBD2	CASSLWGLAFVREQFF	TGCGCCAGCAGCTTGTGGGGACTAGCTTTTGTGCGCGAGCAGTTCTTC
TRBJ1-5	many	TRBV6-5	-	CASSYRENQPQHF	TGTGCCAGCAGTTATCGAGAGAATCAGCCCCAGCATTTT